The T cell receptor beta chain under discussion was sequenced for a study of cytomegalovirus exposure and HLA in healthy donors. Study results and limitations: Sequencing depth roughly uniform across donors was assumed in presence/absence analyses.

About this clone itself: Its antigen is still unknown.

CDR1 and CDR2 from the germline V gene are MNHEY and SMNVEV (reference sequence). CDR3 length: 17 residues. The V end lost 2 bases, the J end lost 1 base, and 12 bases lay between the germline ends. The PCR contained 60 Vbeta and 13 Jbeta primers. Assay used: immunoSEQ multiplex PCR; TCRdb lists only in-frame clones, some missing. The repertoire holds some 200,000 clones, 82% seen once, with about 0.58% in the top ten. The donors (healthy individuals) were bone marrow donors. This TCR was sampled from a woman between 35 and 50 years old in good health and CMV-seronegative. The V gene is TRBV27, the J gene TRBJ2-6; D not resolved. The sequenced sample was PBMCs. The CDR3 region has the DNA TGTGCCAGCAGTTTACGAGCCCCCGGGTCTGGGGCCAACGTCCTGACTTTC. Encoded protein: CASSLRAPGSGANVLTF.